What follows are 26 T cell receptor beta chains derived from one specimen sequenced in a study of PD-1 blockade in classical Hodgkin lymphoma (dated by TCRdb to 2018 to 2021). This sample's time point label indicates: cycle 1 day 1 (C1D1), immediately before nivolumab initiation. All trial patients had relapsed after autologous stem cell transplantation, with cohorts A, B and C differing in prior brentuximab vedotin exposure. Libraries came from the immunoSEQ multiplex PCR assay. TCRdb provides this immuneACCESS table in a form limited to in-frame rearrangements. Some clones are lacking; in checked studies, under half of them reflect an unresolved V gene, and why the rest are absent is not known. This sample lists some 60,000 clones; about 88% were detected once. The ten largest account for more than 7.5% of the sample. Sequences were derived from peripheral blood mononuclear cells (PBMCs), sampled at baseline. The receptors come from a human donor with classical Hodgkin lymphoma.

The chain combines TRBV29-1 with TRBJ2-7; D possibly uses TRBD1 or TRBD2 (6 bases each). Trimming took off 0 bases at V and 2 bases at J, with 11 bases between the two ends. Germline V gene data show CDR1 as SQVTM and CDR2 as ANQGSEA. This CDR3 has 14 amino acids. CDR3 region: CSVEERGQPYEQYF. The CDR3 DNA is TGCAGCGTTGAAGAACGGGGGCAGCCCTACGAGCAGTACTTC.

The V gene is TRBV2, the J gene TRBJ2-1, with D perhaps TRBD1 (5 bases). Between the trimmed V and J ends, which lost 7 bases and 5 bases, there was a span of 15 bases. Germline V gives CDR1 SNHLY, CDR2 FYNNEI. The length of the CDR3 is 14 residues. The CDR3 nucleotides are TGTGCCAGCACTCAGGACACGTTAAACAATGAGCAGTTCTTC. Protein: CASTQDTLNNEQFF.

Notes on this clone: One junction end does not reproduce the germline sequence, and a read error may be involved. The rearrangement links TRBV9 to TRBJ1-6; the match to TRBD1 covers 7 bases. The germline gives CDR1 SGDLS, CDR2 YYNGEE. CDR3 size: 15 residues. This chain's CDR3 is CASSERTGSPSLLHF. The DNA for the CDR3 is TGTGCCAGCAGCGAACGGACAGGTTCCCCGTCACTCCTCCACTTT.

The chain recombines TRBV2 with TRBJ2-3; the D is unclear. The V and J ends lost 0 bases and 3 bases respectively, with 13 bases between them. From germline, CDR1 is SNHLY and CDR2 FYNNEI. This CDR3 region has 16 residues. The CDR3 protein is CASSEAVLTGTDTQYF. In DNA, the CDR3 is TGTGCCAGCAGTGAAGCGGTTCTAACTGGGACAGATACGCAGTATTTT.

This clone showed up just once. The rearrangement links TRBV27 to TRBJ2-7, with 8 bases aligning to TRBD1. This CDR3 has 14 residues. With V trimmed by 5 bases and J by 4 bases, 7 bases remained unmatched. Germline loops: CDR1 MNHEY, CDR2 SMNVEV (reference sequence). CDR3 amino acids: CASSVDRDWYEQYF. CDR3 coding DNA: TGTGCCAGCAGTGTGGACAGGGATTGGTACGAGCAGTACTTC.

As regards this clone: Other DNA sequences of this sample code for an identical CDR3. Here the CDR3 reads CASSEVGGNQPQHF. In DNA, the CDR3 is TGTGCCAGCAGTGAAGTGGGGGGCAATCAGCCCCAGCATTTT. J is TRBJ1-5 and V is TRBV6-1; tentative D call: TRBD1 (5 bases). V was clipped by 1 base and J by 2 bases, with 6 bases between them. This CDR3 contains 14 residues. Germline CDR1 is MNHNS and CDR2 is SASEGT.

The V call is TRBV5-5, the J call TRBJ2-7; D gene ambiguous. V lost 1 base to trimming and J lost 5 bases, with 4 bases between them. CDR1 and CDR2 from the germline V gene are SGHKS and YYEKEE (reference sequence). The CDR3 contains 11 residues. CDR3 DNA sequence: TGTGCCAGCAGCTTGACCCACGAGCAGTACTTC. Translated: CASSLTHEQYF.

The J gene is TRBJ1-2, the V gene TRBV5-3; no definite D call. TRBV5-3 is treated as an ORF (open reading frame) with a function not yet certain. This CDR3 spans 16 amino acids. V was clipped by 2 bases and J by 1 base, with 15 bases between them. CDR3 DNA sequence: TGTGCCAGAAGCTTCTCGATTTCCGCCGGTAACTATGGCTACACCTTC. This codes for CARSFSISAGNYGYTF.

The chain is built from TRBV6-5 and TRBJ1-5, with a tentative D call TRBD1 (6 bases). Per the germline V gene, CDR1 is MNHEY and CDR2 is SVGAGI. The CDR3 loop spans 14 amino acids. V shed 6 bases and J shed 8 bases, with 17 bases lying between them. CDR3 amino acids: CASSGIQGREPQHF. The CDR3 DNA reads as TGTGCCAGCAGCGGCATACAGGGAAGGGAGCCCCAGCATTTT.

The chain is built from TRBV7-9 and TRBJ2-6; D uncertain. Trimming removed 1 base from V and 1 base from J, with 8 bases in between. In germline, CDR1 is SEHNR, CDR2 FQNEAQ (reference sequence). CDR3 length: 16 amino acids. The CDR3 coding sequence is TGTGCCAGCAGCTTAGGGCACGGGTCTGGGGCCAACGTCCTGACTTTC. It yields the protein CASSLGHGSGANVLTF.

V is TRBV27 and J is TRBJ2-3; 10 bases match TRBD2. The germline CDR1 and CDR2 sequences are MNHEY and SMNVEV (reference sequence). The CDR3 consists of 16 residues. The ends lost 6 bases at V and 5 bases at J; junction bases unmatched: 11. The CDR3 DNA is TGTGCCAGCAGCCCAGATCTAGCGGGAGTAATAGATACGCAGTATTTT. It specifies CASSPDLAGVIDTQYF.

J is TRBJ2-3 and V is TRBV10-2, with 12 bases lining up with TRBD2. V was pared by 5 bases and J by 3 bases, with 9 bases of the junction left unmatched. The CDR3 runs to 17 residues. Germline V gene lookup returns CDR1 WSHSY and CDR2 SAAADI. The CDR3 loop reads CASSHTLAGGPTDTQYF. CDR3 coding DNA: TGCGCCAGCAGTCACACTCTAGCGGGAGGGCCGACAGATACGCAGTATTTT.

The gene calls are TRBV15 and TRBJ1-5; D is ambiguous. Trimming pared 0 bases from V and 4 bases from J, leaving 7 bases between. The CDR3 contains 14 residues. Germline V gene data show CDR1 as LNHNV and CDR2 as YYDKDF (reference sequence). The CDR3 nucleotides are TGTGCCACCAGCAGAGATTGGCAGAATCAGCCCCAGCATTTT. Its protein is CATSRDWQNQPQHF.

This chain joins TRBV6-1 and TRBJ2-7; TRBD1 might be the D (5 bases). Germline V gene data show CDR1 as MNHNS and CDR2 as SASEGT. V lost 1 base and J 3 bases, leaving 34 bases between the germline ends. The CDR3 runs to 22 residues. CDR3 amino acids: CASSEGGSQGASWSGQIYEQYF. The CDR3 nucleotides are TGTGCCAGCAGTGAAGGGGGATCACAAGGGGCTTCGTGGTCAGGACAAATCTACGAGCAGTACTTC.

The V gene is TRBV5-6, the J gene TRBJ2-7, with D possibly TRBD2 on 6 matching bases. The CDR3 contains 14 residues. Between the trimmed V and J ends, which lost 4 bases and 0 bases, there was a span of 11 bases. In germline, CDR1 is SGHDT, CDR2 YYEEEE. The CDR3 protein is CASSLREFSYEQYF. The CDR3 DNA is TGTGCCAGCAGCCTTCGGGAGTTCTCCTACGAGCAGTACTTC.

The J gene is TRBJ2-7, the V gene TRBV10-2; no clear D. Germline V gene lookup returns CDR1 WSHSY and CDR2 SAAADI. Trimming took 3 bases from V and 2 from J, leaving 11 bases between them. The CDR3 length is 14 residues. The CDR3 bases are TGCGCCAGCAGTGATGGCCCCCTGACCTACGAGCAGTACTTC. This sequence encodes CASSDGPLTYEQYF.

The table lists this clone with a count of one. The chain links TRBV7-6 to TRBJ1-5; perhaps TRBD1 as D (6 bases). The CDR3 is made up of 15 amino acids. V lost 5 bases, J lost 5 bases, and 16 bases lay in between. Germline V CDR1 and CDR2: SGHVS, FNYEAQ. CDR3 coding DNA: TGTGCCAGCAGCCCGGCCCCACAGGGAGATCAGCCCCAGCATTTT. The encoded protein is CASSPAPQGDQPQHF.

This chain connects TRBV6-1 to TRBJ1-1, with a tentative D call TRBD1 (6 bases). Germline V gene sequence: CDR1 MNHNS, CDR2 SASEGT. V was clipped by 1 base and J by 6 bases, with 12 bases between them. The CDR3 totals 14 residues. CDR3 residues: CASSEVLAGAEAFF. As DNA, the CDR3 is TGTGCCAGCAGTGAAGTATTAGCAGGGGCTGAAGCTTTCTTT.

The chain combines TRBV11-3 with TRBJ2-2, with TRBD2 matching over 7 bases. V shed 6 bases and J 5 bases; nucleotides not matched to a gene: 9. The CDR3 sequence is 15 residues long. Germline CDR1 reads SGHNT; CDR2 reads YENEEA. CDR3 loop: CASRAGGSVTGELFF. The CDR3, as DNA: TGTGCCAGCAGGGCGGGCGGGAGCGTTACCGGGGAGCTGTTTTTT. Complete variable domain (other parts from reference TRBV11-3 and TRBJ2-2): EAGVVQSPRYKIIEKKQPVAFWCNPISGHNTLYWYLQNLGQGPELLIRYENEEAVDDSQLPKDRFSAERLKGVDSTLKIQPAELGDSAVYLCASRAGGSVTGELFFGEGSRLTVL.

The CDR3 spells CASSWGDRAYEQYF. The DNA of the CDR3 is TGTGCCAGCAGTTGGGGGGACAGAGCCTACGAGCAGTACTTC. The chain recombines TRBV28 with TRBJ2-7, with D tentatively TRBD1 (7 bases). Germline V gene lookup returns CDR1 MDHEN and CDR2 SYDVKM. Trimming took off 4 bases at V and 2 bases at J, with 12 bases between the two ends. The CDR3 is 14 amino acids.

The V call is TRBV4-2, the J call TRBJ2-1; D is perhaps TRBD1 (6 bases). The CDR3 has 14 residues. Trimming pared 3 bases from V and 3 bases from J, leaving 9 bases between. Germline-derived CDR1 and CDR2 are LGHNA and YNFKEQ. CDR3 sequence reads: CASSHVDSYNEQFF. Here the CDR3 DNA reads TGTGCCAGCAGCCACGTGGACAGCTACAATGAGCAGTTCTTC.

CDR3 in amino acids: CASTLGLFSEQYF. CDR3 nucleotides: TGTGCCAGCACCCTCGGACTGTTCTCCGAGCAGTACTTC. The chain recombines TRBV6-1 with TRBJ2-7, with D perhaps TRBD2 (5 bases). V was shortened by 7 bases and J by 6 bases, with 16 bases between the two germline ends. Germline CDR1 and CDR2: MNHNS and SASEGT. There are 13 residues in the CDR3.

CDR3 in amino acids: CASSSGYRWSTDTQYF. CDR3 nucleotides: TGCGCCAGCAGCTCTGGGTATCGGTGGTCCACAGATACGCAGTATTTT. The V and J genes are TRBV5-1 and TRBJ2-3; D is unresolved. Trimming removed 3 bases at V and 2 bases at J, with 16 bases between. The germline V gene encodes CDR1 SGHRS and CDR2 YFSETQ. CDR3 length: 16 amino acids.

This rearrangement joins TRBV7-2 to TRBJ2-7; 11 bases line up with TRBD1. Looked up from germline, CDR1 is SGHTA and CDR2 is FQGNSA. The CDR3 covers 13 residues. V shed 7 bases, J shed 3 bases, and the junction held 2 bases outside the gene matches. This CDR3 is CASMGQGGYEQYF. The DNA for the CDR3 is TGTGCCAGCATGGGACAGGGGGGCTACGAGCAGTACTTC.

The V gene is TRBV14, the J gene TRBJ2-1; the match to TRBD2 covers 8 bases. Germline CDR1 reads SGHDN; CDR2 reads FVKESK. V was clipped by 1 base and J by 8 bases; unmatched bases: 10. The CDR3 is 16 residues long. CDR3 in amino acids: CASSQGRRGGSDEQFF. The DNA for the CDR3 is TGTGCCAGCAGCCAAGGGCGTCGGGGGGGCTCAGATGAGCAGTTCTTC.

The chain uses TRBV2 and TRBJ2-3, with a weak D call TRBD2 (5 bases). CDR3 size: 13 residues. V dropped 4 bases and J dropped 5 bases, with 10 bases sitting between them. The V gene's germline CDR1 is SNHLY and CDR2 FYNNEI. CDR3 bases: TGTGCCAGCAGTGGAGGACGGGAAGATACGCAGTATTTT. Translated, it gives CASSGGREDTQYF.